These 23 T cell receptor beta chains share one sample of origin, sequenced in a study of identifying expanded T cells in peripheral blood. Method: immunoSEQ multiplex PCR; TCRdb's copy keeps in-frame clones and lacks some. The table has about 80,000 clones, around nine tenths seen once. Source material: blood. These TCRs come from a person aged 18-70 years in good health.

This clone was counted once. The chain links TRBV28 to TRBJ2-6, with D hard to call. CDR3 length: 12 amino acids. CDR1 MDHEN and CDR2 SYDVKM come from the germline V gene. Between the trimmed V and J ends, which lost 8 bases and 2 bases, there was a span of 4 bases. CDR3 coding DNA: TGTGCCAGCGGCCCTGGGGCCAACGTCCTGACTTTC. Encoded protein: CASGPGANVLTF.

This chain links TRBV10-3 with TRBJ2-3, with D perhaps TRBD2 (7 bases). V lost 7 bases, J lost 3 bases, and 20 bases lay in between. Germline V gene data show CDR1 as ENHRY and CDR2 as SYGVKD. The CDR3 is made up of 16 amino acids. This CDR3 is CAIKPTGGLITDTQYF. The CDR3 DNA sequence: TGTGCCATCAAGCCCACCGGGGGGCTGATAACAGATACGCAGTATTTT.

The V gene is TRBV18, the J gene TRBJ1-5; D is perhaps TRBD1 (5 bases). The germline V gene encodes CDR1 KGHSH and CDR2 LQKENI. The CDR3 totals 17 residues. Trimming took 3 bases from V and 5 from J, leaving 20 bases between them. This chain's CDR3 is CASSPRDGGPGYQPQHF. CDR3 sequence (DNA): TGTGCCAGCTCACCGCGGGACGGCGGTCCTGGTTATCAGCCCCAGCATTTT.

The chain couples TRBV18 to TRBJ2-3; 8 nucleotides line up with TRBD1. The V and J ends lost 4 bases and 3 bases, in that order; junction bases with no gene match: 12. The CDR3 extends over 17 amino acids. Germline V lookup: CDR1 KGHSH, CDR2 LQKENI. The CDR3 region has the DNA TGTGCCAGCTCACTGACGACAGGGGTCTCATGGACAGATACGCAGTATTTT. It yields the protein CASSLTTGVSWTDTQYF.

This clone was seen just once. This rearrangement joins TRBV15 to TRBJ2-1; TRBD2 matches 14 bases. Trimming removed 4 bases from V and 6 bases from J; junction bases left unmatched: 8. This CDR3 has 17 residues. Germline V gives CDR1 LNHNV, CDR2 YYDKDF (reference sequence). In DNA form, the CDR3 reads TGTGCCACCAGCATCCGACTAGCGGGGGGGCTCGGCAATGAGCAGTTCTTC. Protein: CATSIRLAGGLGNEQFF.

This chain uses TRBV7-9 with TRBJ2-1; 7 bases line up with TRBD1. Trimming took 5 bases from V and 8 from J; bases not matched to a gene: 18. There are 17 residues in the CDR3. Germline lookup yields CDR1 SEHNR and CDR2 FQNEAQ (reference sequence). The CDR3 loop reads CASSNNDATGNWDEQFF. CDR3 bases: TGTGCCAGCAGCAATAATGATGCGACAGGGAACTGGGATGAGCAGTTCTTC. The whole variable domain, remainder taken from reference TRBV7-9 and TRBJ2-1, is DTGVSQNPRHKITKRGQNVTFRCDPISEHNRLYWYRQTLGQGPEFLTYFQNEAQLEKSRLLSDRFSAERPKGSFSTLEIQRTEQGDSAMYLCASSNNDATGNWDEQFFGPGTRLTVL.

V and J are TRBV9 and TRBJ2-1; possible D gene TRBD1, 9 bases. The germline V gene encodes CDR1 SGDLS and CDR2 YYNGEE. V lost 4 bases to trimming and J lost 5 bases, with 19 bases between them. The CDR3 is 16 amino acids. The CDR3 region is CASSPPGQGLDNEQFF. The CDR3 DNA is TGTGCCAGCAGCCCCCCGGGACAGGGACTAGACAATGAGCAGTTCTTC.

The CDR3 DNA reads as TGTGCCAGCAGTTCCCCAGGGGGCAGTGGAAACACCATATATTTT. It encodes CASSSPGGSGNTIYF. The chain couples TRBV28 to TRBJ1-3; 8 bases align to TRBD1. The V gene end was trimmed by 4 bases and the J gene end by 3 bases; junction bases not matched to a gene: 5. From germline, CDR1 is MDHEN and CDR2 SYDVKM. CDR3 size: 15 residues.

V usage is TRBV4-3 and J usage is TRBJ1-5; D is undetermined. Between the trimmed V and J ends, which lost 3 bases and 5 bases, there was a span of 8 bases. The CDR3 length is 13 residues. Germline CDR1 and CDR2: LGHNA and YSLEER. The CDR3 coding sequence is TGCGCCAGCAGCCAGCTACGGGATCAGCCCCAGCATTTT. This sequence encodes CASSQLRDQPQHF.

The CDR3 loop reads CASSPRVGEAFF. In DNA form, the CDR3 reads TGTGCCAGCAGCCCCAGGGTCGGGGAAGCTTTCTTT. The V gene is TRBV11-2, the J gene TRBJ1-1; D may be TRBD1 (5 bases). Per the germline V gene, CDR1 is SGHAT and CDR2 is FQNNGV. Deletions cut 5 bases from V and 8 bases from J, with 12 bases between. CDR3 size: 12 residues.

The gene calls are TRBV14 and TRBJ2-5, with D perhaps TRBD1 (5 bases). CDR3 length: 16 residues. The V gene lost 4 bases and the J gene lost 3 bases, with 18 bases spanning the gap. Germline V gene data show CDR1 as SGHDN and CDR2 as FVKESK. CDR3 sequence reads: CASSRIGRVTKETQYF. As DNA, the CDR3 is TGTGCCAGCAGCCGTATCGGCAGGGTCACTAAAGAGACCCAGTACTTC.

This clone was detected a few times. The rearrangement joins TRBV4-3 to TRBJ1-4; 9 bases are shared with TRBD1. CDR3 length equals 16 residues. The germline V gene encodes CDR1 LGHNA and CDR2 YSLEER. With V trimmed by 1 base and J by 7 bases, 7 bases remained unmatched. The CDR3 sequence: CASSQASGTGSEKLFF. The CDR3, as DNA: TGCGCCAGCAGCCAAGCATCCGGGACAGGGAGTGAAAAACTGTTTTTT.

The table lists this clone with a count of one. This chain links TRBV27 with TRBJ2-7; 10 bases are a match to TRBD1. The J segment lost 2 bases and the V segment lost 5 bases, leaving 9 bases of the junction unmatched. CDR1 and CDR2 from the germline V gene are MNHEY and SMNVEV (reference sequence). The CDR3 runs to 16 residues. The CDR3 coding sequence is TGTGCCAGCAGTACAGACAGGGGGCCAAGACCCTACGAGCAGTACTTC. It yields the protein CASSTDRGPRPYEQYF.

The chain is built from TRBV28 and TRBJ2-2; D is perhaps TRBD2 (6 bases). Trimming took off 8 bases at V and 4 bases at J, with 17 bases between the two ends. Germline values: CDR1 MDHEN, CDR2 SYDVKM. There are 15 residues in the CDR3. The CDR3 sequence is CASLIASGFTGELFF. In nucleotides, the CDR3 is TGTGCCAGCTTGATCGCCAGCGGGTTCACCGGGGAGCTGTTTTTT.

This chain connects TRBV27 to TRBJ1-1; D gene unclear. The V end lost 6 bases, the J end lost 1 base, and 9 bases lay between the germline ends. CDR1 and CDR2 (germline): MNHEY, SMNVEV (reference sequence). This CDR3 has 13 amino acids. Written as DNA, the CDR3 is TGTGCCAGCAGCCTCTTACGGAACACTGAAGCTTTCTTT. Amino acid sequence: CASSLLRNTEAFF.

The chain is built from TRBV27 and TRBJ1-2; D ambiguous. Trimming left V 8 bases short and J 2 bases short, with 15 bases between. Per germline, CDR1 MNHEY and CDR2 SMNVEV (reference sequence). The CDR3 length is 14 residues. The CDR3 DNA sequence: TGTGCCAGCCGGCCCGGGAAACAGAACTATGGCTACACCTTC. Translated: CASRPGKQNYGYTF.

This rearrangement joins TRBV5-6 to TRBJ2-4; D may be TRBD2 (5 bases). V lost 0 bases and J lost 0, with 19 bases in between. The CDR3 runs 19 residues. In germline, CDR1 is SGHDT, CDR2 YYEEEE. In nucleotides, the CDR3 is TGTGCCAGCAGCTTGGCCCCCTCGGGTAGCGCACGAGCCAAAAACATTCAGTACTTC. It encodes CASSLAPSGSARAKNIQYF. Looking up the rest from reference TRBV5-6 and TRBJ2-4 gives the full variable domain: DAGVTQSPTHLIKTRGQQVTLRCSPKSGHDTVSWYQQALGQGPQFIFQYYEEEERQRGNFPDRFSGHQFPNYSSELNVNALLLGDSALYLCASSLAPSGSARAKNIQYFGAGTRLSVL.

V and J are TRBV5-1 and TRBJ2-6, with no clear D. The CDR3 length is 14 residues. V was shortened by 0 bases and J by 8 bases, with 9 bases between the two germline ends. The germline V gene has CDR1 SGHRS and CDR2 YFSETQ. The CDR3 sequence: CASSLAADPNVLTF. The CDR3 DNA is TGCGCCAGCAGCTTGGCTGCAGATCCCAACGTCCTGACTTTC.

V is TRBV19 and J is TRBJ1-1; D call uncertain. Germline lookup yields CDR1 LNHDA and CDR2 SQIVND (reference sequence). CDR3 length equals 13 residues. Trimming took off 3 bases at V and 3 bases at J, with 8 bases between the two ends. CDR3 amino acids: CASSINGDTEAFF. CDR3 bases: TGTGCCAGTAGTATTAATGGGGACACTGAAGCTTTCTTT.

The sample holds one count of this clone. The CDR3 loop reads CASSPSPTTNDNEQFF. The CDR3, as DNA: TGCGCCAGCAGCCCCTCTCCAACTACTAACGACAATGAGCAGTTCTTC. The genes are TRBV4-1 and TRBJ2-1; D is uncertain. The V end was cut by 4 bases, the J end by 5 bases, with 18 bases between. This CDR3 has 16 amino acids. The germline V gene encodes CDR1 MGHRA and CDR2 YSYEKL.

V and J are TRBV29-1 and TRBJ2-1; a possible D gene is TRBD2 (5 bases). V shed 3 bases and J shed 6 bases, with 12 bases lying between them. Germline V gene data show CDR1 as SQVTM and CDR2 as ANQGSEA. The CDR3 is 13 residues long. CDR3 protein: CSVDTRAGNEQFF. CDR3 coding DNA: TGCAGCGTTGATACGCGGGCCGGCAATGAGCAGTTCTTC.

The chain uses TRBV19 and TRBJ2-7; D is possibly TRBD1 (5 bases). The germline CDR1 and CDR2 sequences are LNHDA and SQIVND (reference sequence). The CDR3 is made up of 11 amino acids. With 4 bases removed from V and 6 bases from J, the gap between germline ends came to 7 bases. The CDR3 DNA reads TGTGCCAGTAGTACAGGGTCCGAGCAGTACTTC. Its translation: CASSTGSEQYF.

The J gene is TRBJ2-7, the V gene TRBV7-6; D is possibly TRBD1 or TRBD2 (5 bases each). This CDR3 region has 19 residues. Germline loops: CDR1 SGHVS, CDR2 FNYEAQ. Trimming removed 4 bases from V and 3 bases from J, with 28 bases in between. CDR3: CASSSNPPDGPRGVYEQYF. CDR3 sequence (DNA): TGTGCCAGCAGCTCAAATCCGCCGGATGGGCCCCGAGGGGTCTACGAGCAGTACTTC.